This T cell receptor beta chain was sequenced during a study of blood T cells in healthy people across ages. Germline V gives CDR1 LGHNA, CDR2 YSLEER. This CDR3 contains 15 residues. V shed 0 bases and J shed 5 bases, with 13 bases lying between them. It was with a sample-barcoded 5' primer and a J-beta primer mix that a second PCR of roughly 7 to 12 cycles was run. TCRdb recomputed calls from the 5' RACE reads with MiXCR, one row per CDR3 protein. The sample shows about 720,000 distinct CDR3 sequences, roughly 25% of them seen only once. Ten or more counts support this clonotype. This same sample was also taken into another study, of T cells of mothers and their children.

The TCR originated in a boy aged 10-17 years in good health. The chain carries TRBV4-3 and TRBJ2-5; D is undetermined. Material for sequencing was blood. The CDR3 coding sequence is TGCGCCAGCAGCCAAGATCTAGAGGCCTGGGAGACCCAGTACTTC. Translating gives CASSQDLEAWETQYF.